This T cell receptor beta chain appears in the sequencing data of a study of T cell repertoires in cytomegalovirus infection. Study as a whole: It was recently identified HLA-C-restricted and well-studied HLA-B-restricted CMV epitopes that the study used. In public TCR beta signatures, there were indications of both CMV infection and matching HLA type. Whole-study results and caveats: HLA-C-restricted CMV clonotypes gave the most frequent clonotype in two of eight donors. Summed frequency of public TCR beta families distinguished CMV carriers with the relevant HLA.

This clonotype was recorded a few times. Antigen specificity is unknown. TCRdb analysed the reads with MiXCR anew, one entry per CDR3 protein. The sample holds hundreds of thousands of distinct CDR3 sequences, less than 35% seen once. Sample: cultured CD8+ T cells from PBMCs, taken from culture after CMV antigen stimulation. This receptor was obtained from a human donor in good health (CMV status not recorded). Some clones in this sample may be carry-over from other donors' samples.

CDR3 DNA: TGTGCCAGCAGCACCCGGGACTTCGAAGAGACCCAGTACTTC. Its protein product is CASSTRDFEETQYF. The chain combines TRBV7-9 with TRBJ2-5, with D possibly TRBD2 on 6 matching bases. Per germline, CDR1 SEHNR and CDR2 FQNEAQ (reference sequence). This CDR3 is built from 14 residues. Trimming removed 5 bases at V and 3 bases at J, with 13 bases between.